This TCR beta chain came from a study of blood T cell repertoires in COVID-19. In the study overall: Samples came from the United States, Italy and Spain, spanning acute and convalescent COVID-19. T cells, B-cell-depleted T cells, or PBMCs provided the cDNA or gDNA that served as material.

In the original analysis: Amplification with reference gene primers provided the estimates of nucleated cell counts. The table came from immunoSEQ multiplex PCR; TCRdb's copy has only in-frame clones and leaves some out. V, J and clone size derive from that table, while D and trimming were established from the DNA sequence. The sample has roughly 90,000 clones, 80% seen once. This clone was seen only a few times. Germline-derived CDR1 and CDR2 are LNHDA and SQIVND (reference sequence). The CDR3 is 15 amino acids. Trimming at V came to 3 bases and at J to 7 bases, leaving 6 bases not matched to a gene.

The source of this sequence is a woman aged 70-85 years with acute or convalescent COVID-19. The sample taken for sequencing was peripheral blood. V and J are TRBV19 and TRBJ2-1, with 10 bases that match TRBD2. CDR3 protein: CASSIGSGRTNEQFF. Here the CDR3 DNA reads TGTGCCAGTAGTATCGGTAGCGGGAGGACAAATGAGCAGTTCTTC.